A selection of T cell receptor beta chains follows, all from one sample in a study of blood T cell repertoires in COVID-19. Profiled with immunoSEQ multiplex PCR; TCRdb holds only in-frame clones, not every one. The table lists around 170,000 clones, more than 85% of them singletons. Material: peripheral blood. The receptors originated from a woman younger than 45 with active or convalescent COVID-19. Both conserved end residues are trimmed from each CDR3.

v_call: TRBV5-4
cdr3_aa: ASSSRTSGSTDTQY

v_call: TRBV5-4
cdr3_aa: ASSLRSYNEQF

v_call: TRBV5-1
cdr3_aa: ASSYRGLSSYNEQF

v_call: TRBV27
cdr3_aa: ASSSPGGGSYEQY

v_call: TRBV28
cdr3_aa: ASTKHRGRRNSPLH

v_call: TRBV5-8
cdr3_aa: ASSETSGSDIQY

v_call: TRBV29-1
cdr3_aa: SVEVQEQF

v_call: TRBV4-1
cdr3_aa: ASSQEEGGRLPQH

v_call: TRBV2
cdr3_aa: ASSIPGLGDTY

v_call: TRBV7-2
cdr3_aa: ASSPWPRGRNEQY

v_call: TRBV29-1
cdr3_aa: SVGRGGTNTEAF

v_call: TRBV18
cdr3_aa: ASSGHWNQPQH

v_call: TRBV7-9
cdr3_aa: ASSLDKRGTRNTEAF

v_call: TRBV11-3
cdr3_aa: ASSSLAGLSSYNEQF

v_call: TRBV5-1
cdr3_aa: ASSSNRDTGIYGYT

v_call: TRBV12-3/TRBV12-4
cdr3_aa: ASMRETGELF

v_call: TRBV5-4
cdr3_aa: ASSPGLVGANTGELF

v_call: TRBV15
cdr3_aa: ATSRGQGKQETQY

v_call: TRBV24-1
cdr3_aa: ATSEGTGGQPQH

v_call: TRBV7-8
cdr3_aa: ASSLGSGGTVNTEAF

v_call: TRBV6-5
cdr3_aa: ASSSTGRLSYT

v_call: TRBV6-1
cdr3_aa: ASSDKLYSNQPQH

v_call: TRBV5-1
cdr3_aa: ASSFGNEQF

v_call: TRBV20-1
cdr3_aa: SASKVQGNTEAF

v_call: TRBV5-1
cdr3_aa: ASTQQGNTEAF

v_call: TRBV28
cdr3_aa: ASLKRAGATGELF

v_call: TRBV3-1/TRBV3-2
cdr3_aa: ASSQGTPGQGAKEQY

v_call: TRBV19
cdr3_aa: ASNRGWVTEAF

v_call: TRBV27
cdr3_aa: ASSPRGAGGRAGELF

v_call: TRBV11-2
cdr3_aa: ASSLGLWTVNTEAF

v_call: TRBV19
cdr3_aa: ASSISFYGNTEAF

v_call: TRBV29-1
cdr3_aa: SVAGTSFINEQF

v_call: TRBV3-1/TRBV3-2
cdr3_aa: ASSPGTGTYGYT

v_call: TRBV30
cdr3_aa: AWSVQGSSPLH

v_call: TRBV3-1/TRBV3-2
cdr3_aa: ASSPLAGGVGTQY

v_call: TRBV28
cdr3_aa: ASSPTWAGSPLH

v_call: TRBV5-5
cdr3_aa: ASTGGASGIQETQY

v_call: TRBV28
cdr3_aa: ASSLWLAERNEQF

v_call: TRBV5-4
cdr3_aa: ASSLVGQGTDTQY

v_call: TRBV18
cdr3_aa: ASSPGSGIDYGYT

v_call: TRBV14
cdr3_aa: ASSLAGLNTEAF

v_call: TRBV25-1
cdr3_aa: ASSSMGTGVLEQY

v_call: TRBV19
cdr3_aa: ASSMAHYSNQPQH

v_call: TRBV14
cdr3_aa: ASSPQAGINTEAF

v_call: TRBV5-1
cdr3_aa: ASSLGGTGGFYGYT

v_call: TRBV11-2
cdr3_aa: ASSSTGEGYT

v_call: TRBV27
cdr3_aa: ASSLSTGSGYYGYT

v_call: TRBV19
cdr3_aa: ASSKTGQGGTEAF

v_call: TRBV19
cdr3_aa: ASSIGRNYGYT

v_call: TRBV5-1
cdr3_aa: ASSLATEEGDTEAF

v_call: TRBV21-1
cdr3_aa: ASSKGPYEQY

v_call: TRBV7-2
cdr3_aa: ASSRLAGGKNIQY

v_call: TRBV11-2
cdr3_aa: ASSLASGGSYEQY

v_call: TRBV7-8
cdr3_aa: ASTEMAGGGDEQF

v_call: TRBV29-1
cdr3_aa: SVLWTGGAYGYT

v_call: TRBV24-1
cdr3_aa: ATSDLSGEKY

v_call: TRBV19
cdr3_aa: ASSTRGLNQPQH

v_call: TRBV6-4
cdr3_aa: ASSHQWREGVENTEAF

v_call: TRBV28
cdr3_aa: ASTPGGADQETQY

v_call: TRBV6-5
cdr3_aa: ASSYSGGRSYGYT